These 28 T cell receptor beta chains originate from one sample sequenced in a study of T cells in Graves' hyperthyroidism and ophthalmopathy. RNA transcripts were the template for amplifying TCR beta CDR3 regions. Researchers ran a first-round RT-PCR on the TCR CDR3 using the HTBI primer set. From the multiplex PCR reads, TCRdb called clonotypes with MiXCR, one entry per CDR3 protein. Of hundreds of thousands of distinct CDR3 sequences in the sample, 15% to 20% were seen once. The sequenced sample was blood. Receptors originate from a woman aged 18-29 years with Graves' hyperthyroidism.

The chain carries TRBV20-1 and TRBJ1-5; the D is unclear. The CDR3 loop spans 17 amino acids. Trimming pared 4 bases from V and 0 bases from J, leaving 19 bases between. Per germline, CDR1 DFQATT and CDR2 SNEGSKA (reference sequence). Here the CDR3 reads CSAIKDGGTYSNQPQHF. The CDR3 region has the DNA TGCAGTGCTATCAAGGACGGCGGAACCTATAGCAATCAGCCCCAGCATTTT.

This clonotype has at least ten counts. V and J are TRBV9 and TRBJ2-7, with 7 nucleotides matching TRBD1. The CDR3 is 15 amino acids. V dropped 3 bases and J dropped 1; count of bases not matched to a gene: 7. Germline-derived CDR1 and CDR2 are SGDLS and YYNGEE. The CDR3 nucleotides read TGTGCCAGCAGCGCCATGGGGACAGATTCCTACGAGCAGTACTTC. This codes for CASSAMGTDSYEQYF.

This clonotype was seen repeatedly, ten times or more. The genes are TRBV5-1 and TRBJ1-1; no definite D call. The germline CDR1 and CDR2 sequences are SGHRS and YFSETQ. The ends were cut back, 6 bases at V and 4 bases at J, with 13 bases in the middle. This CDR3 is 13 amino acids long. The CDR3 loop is CASKRSGGTEAFF. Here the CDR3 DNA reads TGCGCCAGCAAGAGGAGTGGCGGCACTGAAGCTTTCTTT.

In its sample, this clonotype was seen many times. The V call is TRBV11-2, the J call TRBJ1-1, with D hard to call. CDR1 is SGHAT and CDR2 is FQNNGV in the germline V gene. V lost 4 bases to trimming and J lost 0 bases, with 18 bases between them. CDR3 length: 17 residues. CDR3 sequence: CASSSFRRLRMNTEAFF. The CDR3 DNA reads TGTGCCAGCAGCTCGTTCCGGAGACTGCGTATGAACACTGAAGCTTTCTTT.

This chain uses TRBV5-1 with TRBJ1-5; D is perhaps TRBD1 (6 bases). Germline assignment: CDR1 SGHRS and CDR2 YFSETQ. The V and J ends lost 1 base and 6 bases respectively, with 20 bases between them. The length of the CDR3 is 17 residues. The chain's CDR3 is CASSLTGGEGVGQPQHF. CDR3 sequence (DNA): TGCGCCAGCAGCTTGACAGGAGGGGAGGGGGTCGGTCAGCCCCAGCATTTT.

The CDR3 here is CASSGDTNTQYF. The DNA for the CDR3 is TGTGCCAGCAGTGGGGACACCAATACGCAGTATTTT. The chain employs TRBV2 and TRBJ2-3; a possible D gene is TRBD1 (6 bases). CDR1 is SNHLY, CDR2 FYNNEI, per germline. There are 12 residues in the CDR3. Deletions cut 4 bases from V and 7 bases from J, with 9 bases between.

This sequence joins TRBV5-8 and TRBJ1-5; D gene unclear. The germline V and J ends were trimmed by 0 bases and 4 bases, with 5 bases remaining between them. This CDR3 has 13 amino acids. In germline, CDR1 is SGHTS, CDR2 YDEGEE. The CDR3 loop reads CASSLDVNQPQHF. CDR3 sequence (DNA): TGTGCCAGCAGCTTGGACGTAAATCAGCCCCAGCATTTT. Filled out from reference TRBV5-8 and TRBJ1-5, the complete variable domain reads EAGVTQSPTHLIKTRGQQATLRCSPISGHTSVYWYQQALGLGLQFLLWYDEGEERNRGNFPPRFSGRQFPNYSSELNVNALELEDSALYLCASSLDVNQPQHFGDGTRLSIL.

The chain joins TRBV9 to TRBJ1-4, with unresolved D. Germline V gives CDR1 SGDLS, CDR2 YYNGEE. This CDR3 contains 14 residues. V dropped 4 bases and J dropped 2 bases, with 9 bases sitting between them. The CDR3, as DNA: TGTGCCAGCAGCCCTAGTTGGACTAATGAAAAACTGTTTTTT. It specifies CASSPSWTNEKLFF.

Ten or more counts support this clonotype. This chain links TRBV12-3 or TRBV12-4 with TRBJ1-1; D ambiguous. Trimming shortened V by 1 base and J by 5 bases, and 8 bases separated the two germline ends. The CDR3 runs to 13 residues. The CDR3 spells CASSLERRTEAFF. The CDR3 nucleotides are TGTGCCAGCAGTTTAGAAAGAAGGACTGAAGCTTTCTTT.

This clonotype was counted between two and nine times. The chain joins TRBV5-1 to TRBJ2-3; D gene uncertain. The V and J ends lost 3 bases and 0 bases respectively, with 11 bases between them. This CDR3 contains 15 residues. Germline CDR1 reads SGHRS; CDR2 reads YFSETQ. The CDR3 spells CASSSVEFSTDTQYF. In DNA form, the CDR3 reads TGCGCCAGCAGCTCTGTGGAGTTTAGCACAGATACGCAGTATTTT. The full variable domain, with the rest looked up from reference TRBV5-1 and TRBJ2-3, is KAGVTQTPRYLIKTRGQQVTLSCSPISGHRSVSWYQQTPGQGLQFLFEYFSETQRNKGNFPGRFSGRQFSNSRSEMNVSTLELGDSALYLCASSSVEFSTDTQYFGPGTRLTVL.

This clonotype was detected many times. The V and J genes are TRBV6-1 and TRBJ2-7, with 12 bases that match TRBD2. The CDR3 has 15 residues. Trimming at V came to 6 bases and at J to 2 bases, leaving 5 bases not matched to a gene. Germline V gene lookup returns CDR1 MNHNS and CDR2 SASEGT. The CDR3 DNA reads TGTGCCAGCAGGAGGACTAGCGGGGATCCCTACGAGCAGTACTTC. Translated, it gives CASRRTSGDPYEQYF.

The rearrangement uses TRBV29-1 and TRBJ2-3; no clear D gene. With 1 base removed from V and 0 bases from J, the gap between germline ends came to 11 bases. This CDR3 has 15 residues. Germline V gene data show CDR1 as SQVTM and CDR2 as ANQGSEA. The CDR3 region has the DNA TGCAGCGTTGAAGGTTCGGCATCTAGCACAGATACGCAGTATTTT. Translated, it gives CSVEGSASSTDTQYF.

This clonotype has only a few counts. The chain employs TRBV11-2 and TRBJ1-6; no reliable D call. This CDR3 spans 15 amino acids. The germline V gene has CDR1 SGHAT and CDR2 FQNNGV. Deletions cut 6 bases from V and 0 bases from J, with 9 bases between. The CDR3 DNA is TGTGCCAGCAGGAGGAGTCCCTCCTATAATTCACCCCTCCACTTT. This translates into CASRRSPSYNSPLHF.

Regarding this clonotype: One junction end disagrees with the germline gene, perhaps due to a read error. This chain's CDR3 is CANSLGQGFQPQHF. The CDR3 DNA reads as TGTGCCAACAGTTTAGGACAGGGGTTCCAGCCCCAGCATTTT. The chain has TRBV12-3 or TRBV12-4 and TRBJ1-5, with 9 bases lining up with TRBD1. CDR3 length: 14 amino acids.

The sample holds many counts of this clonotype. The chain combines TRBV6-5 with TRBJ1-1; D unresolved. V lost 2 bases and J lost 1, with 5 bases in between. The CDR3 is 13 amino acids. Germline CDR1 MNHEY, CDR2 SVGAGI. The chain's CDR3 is CASSYRRNTEAFF. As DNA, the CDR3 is TGTGCCAGCAGTTACCGACGGAACACTGAAGCTTTCTTT.

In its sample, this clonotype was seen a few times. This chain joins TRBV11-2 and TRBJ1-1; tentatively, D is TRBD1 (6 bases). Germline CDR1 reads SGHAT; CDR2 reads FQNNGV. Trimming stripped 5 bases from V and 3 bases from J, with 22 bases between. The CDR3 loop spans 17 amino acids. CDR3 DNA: TGTGCCAGCAGCGGGGTGGGGGCATTCTTCGCGGACACTGAAGCTTTCTTT. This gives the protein CASSGVGAFFADTEAFF.

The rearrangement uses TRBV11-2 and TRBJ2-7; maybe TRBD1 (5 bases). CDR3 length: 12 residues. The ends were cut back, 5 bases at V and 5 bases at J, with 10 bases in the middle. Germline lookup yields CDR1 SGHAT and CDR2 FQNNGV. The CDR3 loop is CASSPAGNEQYF. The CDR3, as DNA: TGTGCCAGCAGCCCAGCAGGGAACGAGCAGTACTTC.

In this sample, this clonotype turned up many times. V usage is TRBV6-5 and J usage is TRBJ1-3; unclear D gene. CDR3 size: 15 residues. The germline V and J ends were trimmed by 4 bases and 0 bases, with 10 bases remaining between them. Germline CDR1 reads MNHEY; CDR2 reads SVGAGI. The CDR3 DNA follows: TGTGCCAGCAGTTTTACATCGAGCTCTGGAAACACCATATATTTT. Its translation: CASSFTSSSGNTIYF.

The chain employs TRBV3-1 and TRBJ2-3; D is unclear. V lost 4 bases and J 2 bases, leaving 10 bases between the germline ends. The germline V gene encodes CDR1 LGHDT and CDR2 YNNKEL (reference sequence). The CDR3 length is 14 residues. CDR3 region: CASSLRHLTDTQYF. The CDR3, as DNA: TGTGCCAGCAGCCTCCGGCACCTCACAGATACGCAGTATTTT.

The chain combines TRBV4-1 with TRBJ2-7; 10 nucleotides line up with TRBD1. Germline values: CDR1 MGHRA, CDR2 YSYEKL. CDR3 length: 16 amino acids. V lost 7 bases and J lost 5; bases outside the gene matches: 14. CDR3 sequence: CASTPFPGQGSNEQYF. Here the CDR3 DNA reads TGCGCCAGCACCCCTTTCCCGGGACAGGGGTCCAACGAGCAGTACTTC.

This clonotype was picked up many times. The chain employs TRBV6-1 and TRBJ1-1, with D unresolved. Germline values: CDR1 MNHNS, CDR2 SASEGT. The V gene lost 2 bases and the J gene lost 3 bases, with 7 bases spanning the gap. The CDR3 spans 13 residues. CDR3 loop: CASSEKRYTEAFF. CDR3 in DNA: TGTGCCAGCAGTGAAAAGAGGTACACTGAAGCTTTCTTT.

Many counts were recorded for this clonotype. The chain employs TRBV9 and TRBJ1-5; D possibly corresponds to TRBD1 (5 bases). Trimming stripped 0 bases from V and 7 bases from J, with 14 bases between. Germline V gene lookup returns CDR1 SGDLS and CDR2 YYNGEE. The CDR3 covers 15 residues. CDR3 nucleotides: TGTGCCAGCAGCGTAGGGGGAGGGGCTGGACAGCCCCAGCATTTT. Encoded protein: CASSVGGGAGQPQHF.

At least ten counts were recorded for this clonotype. CDR3 loop: CATWGQGSDYGYTF. The CDR3 bases are TGTGCCACCTGGGGACAGGGGTCCGACTATGGCTACACCTTC. This chain uses TRBV19 with TRBJ1-2, with 10 bases fitting TRBD1. CDR3 length: 14 amino acids. Germline lookup yields CDR1 LNHDA and CDR2 SQIVND (reference sequence). Germline trimming cut 10 bases from V and 3 bases from J; bases unmatched to any gene: 8.

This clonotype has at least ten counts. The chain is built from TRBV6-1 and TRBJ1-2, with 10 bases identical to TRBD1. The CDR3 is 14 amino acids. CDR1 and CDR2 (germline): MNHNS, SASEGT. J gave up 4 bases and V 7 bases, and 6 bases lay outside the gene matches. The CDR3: CASIWDRGLYGYTF. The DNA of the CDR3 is TGTGCCAGCATCTGGGACAGGGGTCTCTATGGCTACACCTTC.

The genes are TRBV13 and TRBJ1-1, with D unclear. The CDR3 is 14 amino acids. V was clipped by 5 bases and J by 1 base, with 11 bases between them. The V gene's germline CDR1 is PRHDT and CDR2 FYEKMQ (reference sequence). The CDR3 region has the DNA TGTGCCAGCAGCCACGCGACGGGGAACACTGAAGCTTTCTTT. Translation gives CASSHATGNTEAFF.

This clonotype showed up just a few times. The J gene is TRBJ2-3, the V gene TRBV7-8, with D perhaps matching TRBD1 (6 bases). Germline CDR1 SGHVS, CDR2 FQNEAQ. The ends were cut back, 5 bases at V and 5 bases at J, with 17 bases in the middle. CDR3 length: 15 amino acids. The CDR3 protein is CASSLNRVRVDTQYF. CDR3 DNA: TGTGCCAGCAGCCTGAACAGGGTTCGCGTAGATACGCAGTATTTT.

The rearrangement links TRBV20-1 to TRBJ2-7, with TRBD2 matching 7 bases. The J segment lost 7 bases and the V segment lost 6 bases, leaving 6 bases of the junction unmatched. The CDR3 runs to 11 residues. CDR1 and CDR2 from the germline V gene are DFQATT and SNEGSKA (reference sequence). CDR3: CSASREWEQYF. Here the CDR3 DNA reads TGCAGTGCGTCGCGGGAGTGGGAGCAGTACTTC.

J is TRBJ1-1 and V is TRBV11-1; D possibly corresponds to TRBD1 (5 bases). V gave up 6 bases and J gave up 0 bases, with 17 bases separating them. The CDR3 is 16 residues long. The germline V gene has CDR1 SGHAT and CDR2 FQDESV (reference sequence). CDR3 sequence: CASSLIKGSMNTEAFF. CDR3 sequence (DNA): TGTGCCAGCAGTTTAATAAAGGGGTCCATGAACACTGAAGCTTTCTTT. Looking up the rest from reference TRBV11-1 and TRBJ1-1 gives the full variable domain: EAEVAQSPRYKITEKSQAVAFWCDPISGHATLYWYRQILGQGPELLVQFQDESVVDDSQLPKDRFSAERLKGVDSTLKIQPAELGDSAMYLCASSLIKGSMNTEAFFGQGTRLTVV.